What follows describes a single T cell receptor (beta chain). The same CDR3 also results from other DNA sequences found in this sample. Sequencing used immunoSEQ multiplex PCR; TCRdb keeps in-frame clones, though not all of them. Among 550,000 to 600,000 clones, 70% to 80% were seen once, and the ten largest hold approximately 12%. The sample originates from a study of shared clonotypes between healthy human individuals. Whole-study context: A couple of women and three men aged 18 to 49 made up the donors.

This sequence was found in a middle-aged woman in good health. Some clones in this sample may be carry-over from other donors' samples. The sample taken for sequencing was PBMCs.

Here the CDR3 reads CASSPQGGTEAFF. CDR3 sequence (DNA): TGTGCCAGCTCACCGCAGGGGGGGACTGAAGCTTTCTTT. V usage is TRBV18 and J usage is TRBJ1-1, with TRBD1 matching over 7 bases. Trimming removed 3 bases from V and 5 bases from J; junction bases left unmatched: 3. CDR3 length: 13 residues. CDR1 and CDR2 from the germline V gene are KGHSH and LQKENI.